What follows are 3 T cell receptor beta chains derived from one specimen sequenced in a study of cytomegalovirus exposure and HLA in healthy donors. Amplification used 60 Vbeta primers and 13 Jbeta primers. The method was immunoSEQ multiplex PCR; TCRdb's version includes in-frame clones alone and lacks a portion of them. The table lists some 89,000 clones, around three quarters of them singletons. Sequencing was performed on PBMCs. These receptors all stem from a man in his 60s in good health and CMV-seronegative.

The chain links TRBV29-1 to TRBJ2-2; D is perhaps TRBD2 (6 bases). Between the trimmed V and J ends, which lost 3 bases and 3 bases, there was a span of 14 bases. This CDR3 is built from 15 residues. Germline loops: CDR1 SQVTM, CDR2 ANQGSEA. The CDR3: CSVEEGRIDTGELFF. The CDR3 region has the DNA TGCAGCGTTGAGGAGGGGAGAATTGACACCGGGGAGCTGTTTTTT.

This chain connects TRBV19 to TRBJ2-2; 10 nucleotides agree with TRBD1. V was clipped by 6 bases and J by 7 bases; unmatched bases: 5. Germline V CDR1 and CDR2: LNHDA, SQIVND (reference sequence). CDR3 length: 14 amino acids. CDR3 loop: CASRTGTGVGELFF. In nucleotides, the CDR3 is TGTGCCAGTAGGACCGGGACAGGGGTCGGGGAGCTGTTTTTT.

CDR3 sequence reads: CASSLGLTGVGHTEAFF. The CDR3 bases are TGTGCCAGCAGCTTAGGGTTAACAGGTGTAGGTCACACTGAAGCTTTCTTT. The chain employs TRBV7-6 and TRBJ1-1; weak D call: TRBD1 (5 bases). Looked up from germline, CDR1 is SGHVS and CDR2 is FNYEAQ. V was cut by 1 base and J by 3 bases, with 18 bases left in between. This CDR3 has 17 amino acids.